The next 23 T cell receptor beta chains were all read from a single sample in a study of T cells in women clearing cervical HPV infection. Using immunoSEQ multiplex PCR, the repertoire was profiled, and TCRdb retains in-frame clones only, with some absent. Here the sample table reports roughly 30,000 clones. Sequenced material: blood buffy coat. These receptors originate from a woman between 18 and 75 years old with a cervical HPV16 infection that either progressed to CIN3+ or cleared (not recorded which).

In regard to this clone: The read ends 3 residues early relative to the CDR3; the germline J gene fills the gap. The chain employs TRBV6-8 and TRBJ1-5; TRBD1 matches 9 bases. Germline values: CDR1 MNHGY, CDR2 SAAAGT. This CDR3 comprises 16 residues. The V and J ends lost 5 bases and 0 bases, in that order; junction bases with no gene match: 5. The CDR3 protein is CASSQDRGNSNQPQHF. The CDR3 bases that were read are TGTGCCAGCAGTCAGGACAGGGGAAATAGCAATCAGCCC.

The sequenced CDR3 bases are TGTGCCAGCAGCAAATGGGGGGACGAG. Translation: CASSKWGDE. The entire CDR3 reads CASSKWGDEQYF. The chain joins TRBV7-9 to TRBJ2-7, with TRBD2 as a possible D gene (6 bases). The read ends 3 residues early relative to the CDR3; the germline J gene fills the gap. Germline CDR1 is SEHNR and CDR2 is FQNEAQ (reference sequence). The CDR3 length is 12 residues. Trimming removed 5 bases at V and 5 bases at J, with 10 bases between.

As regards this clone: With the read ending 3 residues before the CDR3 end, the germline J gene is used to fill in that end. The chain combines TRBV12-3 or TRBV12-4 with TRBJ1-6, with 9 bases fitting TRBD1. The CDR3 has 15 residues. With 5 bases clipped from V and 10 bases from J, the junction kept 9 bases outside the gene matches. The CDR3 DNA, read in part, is TGTGCCAGCAGTGACTCGGGACAGGGAAGGTCACCC. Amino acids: CASSDSGQGRSP. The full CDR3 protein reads CASSDSGQGRSPLHF.

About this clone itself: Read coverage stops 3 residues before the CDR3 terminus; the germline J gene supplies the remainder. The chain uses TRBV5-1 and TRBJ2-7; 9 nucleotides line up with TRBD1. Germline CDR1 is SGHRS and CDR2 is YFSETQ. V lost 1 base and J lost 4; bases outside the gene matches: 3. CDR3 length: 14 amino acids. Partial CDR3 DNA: TGCGCCAGCAGCTTGATGACAGGGGGGTACGAG. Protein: CASSLMTGGYE. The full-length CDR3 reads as CASSLMTGGYEQYF.

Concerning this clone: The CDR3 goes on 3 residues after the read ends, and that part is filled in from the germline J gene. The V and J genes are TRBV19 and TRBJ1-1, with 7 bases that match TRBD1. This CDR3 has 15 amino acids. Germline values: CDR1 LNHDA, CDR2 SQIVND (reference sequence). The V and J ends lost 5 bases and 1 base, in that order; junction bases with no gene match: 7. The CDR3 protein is CASSLRGRGNTEAFF. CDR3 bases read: TGTGCCAGTAGTCTGAGGGGGCGGGGGAACACTGAA.

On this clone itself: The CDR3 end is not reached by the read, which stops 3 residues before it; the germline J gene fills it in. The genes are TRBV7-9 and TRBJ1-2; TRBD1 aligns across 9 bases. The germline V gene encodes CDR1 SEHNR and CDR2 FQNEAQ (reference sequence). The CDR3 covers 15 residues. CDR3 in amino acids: CASRYAGTGQNGYTF. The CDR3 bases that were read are TGTGCCAGCAGATATGCCGGGACAGGGCAGAACGGC.

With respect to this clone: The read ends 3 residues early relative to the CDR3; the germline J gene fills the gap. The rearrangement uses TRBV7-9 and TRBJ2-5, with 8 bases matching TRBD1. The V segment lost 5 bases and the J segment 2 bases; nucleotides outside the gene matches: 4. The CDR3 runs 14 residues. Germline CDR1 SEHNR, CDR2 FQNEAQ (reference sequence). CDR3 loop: CASSETGGQETQYF. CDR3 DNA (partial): TGTGCCAGCAGCGAAACAGGGGGACAAGAGACC.

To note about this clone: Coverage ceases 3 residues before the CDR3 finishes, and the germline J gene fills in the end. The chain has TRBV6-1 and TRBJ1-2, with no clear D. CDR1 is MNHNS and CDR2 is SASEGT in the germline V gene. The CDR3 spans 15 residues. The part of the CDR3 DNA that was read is TGTGCCAGCAGTGAAGGGTACTCATACTCCTACGAC. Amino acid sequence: CASSEGYSYSYD. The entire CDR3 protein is CASSEGYSYSYDYTF.

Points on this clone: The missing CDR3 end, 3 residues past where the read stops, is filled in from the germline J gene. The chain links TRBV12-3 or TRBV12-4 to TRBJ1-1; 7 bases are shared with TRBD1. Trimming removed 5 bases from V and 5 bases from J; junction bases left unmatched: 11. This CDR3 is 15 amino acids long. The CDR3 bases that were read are TGTGCCAGCAGTCGACGAGACAGGGTTTGGACTGAA. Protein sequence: CASSRRDRVWTE. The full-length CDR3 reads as CASSRRDRVWTEAFF.

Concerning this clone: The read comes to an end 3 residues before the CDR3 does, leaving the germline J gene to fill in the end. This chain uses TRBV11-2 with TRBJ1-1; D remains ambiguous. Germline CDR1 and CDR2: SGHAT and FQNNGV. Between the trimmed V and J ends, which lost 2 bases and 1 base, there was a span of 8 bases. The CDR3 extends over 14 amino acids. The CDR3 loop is CASSLWARNTEAFF. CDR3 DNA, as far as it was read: TGTGCCAGCAGCTTATGGGCCAGGAACACTGAA.

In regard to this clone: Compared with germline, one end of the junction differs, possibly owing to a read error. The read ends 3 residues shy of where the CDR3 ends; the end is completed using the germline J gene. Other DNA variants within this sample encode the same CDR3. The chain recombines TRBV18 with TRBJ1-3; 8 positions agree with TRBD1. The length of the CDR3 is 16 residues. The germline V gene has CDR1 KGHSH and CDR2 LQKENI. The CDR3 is CASSLGQGSSGNTIYF. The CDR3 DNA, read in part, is TGTGCCAGCTCACTTGGACAGGGAAGCTCTGGAAACACA.

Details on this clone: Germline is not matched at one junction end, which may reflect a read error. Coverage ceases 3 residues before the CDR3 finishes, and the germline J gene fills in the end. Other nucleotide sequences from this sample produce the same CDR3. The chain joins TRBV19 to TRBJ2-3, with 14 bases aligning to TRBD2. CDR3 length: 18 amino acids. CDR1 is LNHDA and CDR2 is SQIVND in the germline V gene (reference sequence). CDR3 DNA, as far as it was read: TGTGCTAGTAGTTATGGCTTTGGGACTAGCGGGAGACAAGAGACG. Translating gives CASSYGFGTSGRQET. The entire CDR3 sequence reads CASSYGFGTSGRQETQYF. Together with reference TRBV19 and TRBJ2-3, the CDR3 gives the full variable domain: DGGITQSPKYLFRKEGQNVTLSCEQNLNHDAMYWYRQDPGQGLRLIYYSQIVNDFQKGDIAEGYSVSREKKESFPLTVTSAQKNPTAFYLCASSYGFGTSGRQETQYFGPGTRLTVL.

CDR3 DNA, as far as it was read: TGTGCCAGCAGCTCTGCCGGGAACTATGGC. It codes for CASSSAGNYG. The entire CDR3 protein reads CASSSAGNYGYTF. The J gene is TRBJ1-2, the V gene TRBV7-9; D ambiguous. The CDR3 end is not reached by the read, which stops 3 residues before it; the germline J gene fills it in. This CDR3 is 13 amino acids long. V was trimmed by 4 bases and J by 2 bases, leaving 8 bases between them. Germline loops: CDR1 SEHNR, CDR2 FQNEAQ (reference sequence).

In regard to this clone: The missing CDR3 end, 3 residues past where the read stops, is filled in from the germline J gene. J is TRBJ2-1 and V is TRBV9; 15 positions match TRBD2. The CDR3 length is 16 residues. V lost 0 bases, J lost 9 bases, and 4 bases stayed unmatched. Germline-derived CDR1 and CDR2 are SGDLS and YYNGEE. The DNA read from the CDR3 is TGTGCCAGCAGCGTAGCTGGGACTAGCGGGAGGAGTGAG. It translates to CASSVAGTSGRSE. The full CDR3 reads CASSVAGTSGRSEQFF.

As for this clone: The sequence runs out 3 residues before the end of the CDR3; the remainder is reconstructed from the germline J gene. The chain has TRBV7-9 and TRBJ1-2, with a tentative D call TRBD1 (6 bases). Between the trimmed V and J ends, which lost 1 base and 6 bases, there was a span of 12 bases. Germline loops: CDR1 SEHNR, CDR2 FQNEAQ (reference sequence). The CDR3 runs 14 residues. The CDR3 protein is CASSLGGGVHGYTF. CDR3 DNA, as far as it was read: TGTGCCAGCAGCTTAGGTGGGGGCGTCCATGGC.

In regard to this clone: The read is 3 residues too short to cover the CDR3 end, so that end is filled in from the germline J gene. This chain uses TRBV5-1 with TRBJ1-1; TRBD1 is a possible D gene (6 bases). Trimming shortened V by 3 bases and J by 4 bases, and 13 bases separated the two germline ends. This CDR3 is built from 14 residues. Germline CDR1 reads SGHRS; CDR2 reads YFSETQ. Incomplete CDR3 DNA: TGCGCCAGCAGCTCCGGGACATGGGGCACTGAA. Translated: CASSSGTWGTE. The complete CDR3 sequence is CASSSGTWGTEAFF.

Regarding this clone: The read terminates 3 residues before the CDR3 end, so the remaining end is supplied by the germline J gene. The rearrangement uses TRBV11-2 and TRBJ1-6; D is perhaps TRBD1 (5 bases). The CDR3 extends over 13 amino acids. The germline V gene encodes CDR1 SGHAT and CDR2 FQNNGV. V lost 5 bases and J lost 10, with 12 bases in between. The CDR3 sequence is CASSEAGNSPLHF. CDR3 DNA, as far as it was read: TGTGCCAGCAGCGAGGCAGGGAACTCACCC.

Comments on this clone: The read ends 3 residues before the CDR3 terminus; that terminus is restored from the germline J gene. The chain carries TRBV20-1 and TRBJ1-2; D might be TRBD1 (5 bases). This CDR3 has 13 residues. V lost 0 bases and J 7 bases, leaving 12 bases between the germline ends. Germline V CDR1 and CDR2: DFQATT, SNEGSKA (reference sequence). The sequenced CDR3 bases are TGCAGTGCTAGAGAGGGCCAGGGTAGTGGC. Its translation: CSAREGQGSG. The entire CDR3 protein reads CSAREGQGSGYTF.

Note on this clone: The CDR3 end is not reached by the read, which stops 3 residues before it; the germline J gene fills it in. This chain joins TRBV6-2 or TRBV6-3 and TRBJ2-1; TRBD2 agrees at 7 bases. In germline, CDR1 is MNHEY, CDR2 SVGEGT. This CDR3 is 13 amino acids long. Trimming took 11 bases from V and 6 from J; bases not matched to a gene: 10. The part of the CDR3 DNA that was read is TGTGCCGGCGCGGTAGGCGGGGGCAATGAG. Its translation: CAGAVGGGNE. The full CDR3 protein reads CAGAVGGGNEQFF.

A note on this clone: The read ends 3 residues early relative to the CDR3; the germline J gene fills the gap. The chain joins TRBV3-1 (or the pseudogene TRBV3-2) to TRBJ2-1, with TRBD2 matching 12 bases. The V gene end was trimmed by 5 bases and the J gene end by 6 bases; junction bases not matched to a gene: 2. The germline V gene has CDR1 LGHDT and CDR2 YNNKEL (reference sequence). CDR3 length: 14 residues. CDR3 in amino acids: CASSGLAGRNEQFF. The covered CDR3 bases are TGTGCCAGCAGCGGACTAGCGGGGCGCAATGAG.

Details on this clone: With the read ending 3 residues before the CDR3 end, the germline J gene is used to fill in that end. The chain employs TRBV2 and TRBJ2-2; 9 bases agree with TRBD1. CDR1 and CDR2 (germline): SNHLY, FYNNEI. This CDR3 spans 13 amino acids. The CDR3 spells CASRGQGHSPLFF. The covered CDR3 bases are TGTGCCAGCAGGGGACAGGGACATTCACCG.

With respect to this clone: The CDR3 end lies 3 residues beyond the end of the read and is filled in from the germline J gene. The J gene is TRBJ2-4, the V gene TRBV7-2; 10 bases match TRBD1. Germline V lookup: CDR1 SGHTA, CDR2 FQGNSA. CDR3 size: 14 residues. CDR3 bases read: TGTGCCAGCAGCTTACAGACAGGGGGCAGTGGT. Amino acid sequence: CASSLQTGGSG. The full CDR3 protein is CASSLQTGGSGQYF.

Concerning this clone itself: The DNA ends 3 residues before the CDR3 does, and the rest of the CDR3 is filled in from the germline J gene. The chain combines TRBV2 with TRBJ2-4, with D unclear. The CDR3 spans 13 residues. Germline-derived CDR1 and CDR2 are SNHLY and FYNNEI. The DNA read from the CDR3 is TGTGCCAGCAGGCTTCATACGAACTATGGT. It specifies CASRLHTNYG. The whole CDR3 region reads CASRLHTNYGQYF.